The 13 T cell receptor beta chains presented below share a single source sample, sequenced in a study of blood T cells in healthy people across ages (dated by TCRdb to about 2015). Library creation used 5' RACE. These reads were obtained on an Illumina HiSeq 2500. The second PCR ran for roughly 7 to 12 cycles and used a J-beta primer mix along with a sample-barcoded 5' primer. The public reads were run again by TCRdb, first through fastp at Q25 and then through MiXCR, and only productive beta chains were kept. Rows are unified per CDR3 protein, each entry keeping the most common DNA and genes. The sample table contains roughly 860,000 distinct CDR3 sequences; only one count was recorded for approximately 67% of them. The biggest ten clones account for 25% to 35% of the sample. The sequencing input was blood. The receptors derive from a man aged 25-40 years in good health.

The chain uses TRBV14 and TRBJ2-1; 8 positions match TRBD2. With V trimmed by 1 base and J by 3 bases, 2 bases remained unmatched. This CDR3 has 15 amino acids. Germline V gene data show CDR1 as SGHDN and CDR2 as FVKESK. The CDR3 DNA sequence: TGTGCCAGCAGCCAAGCCGGGACTAGCTACAATGAGCAGTTCTTC. Translating it yields CASSQAGTSYNEQFF.

The J gene is TRBJ2-7, the V gene TRBV20-1; TRBD2 might be the D (6 bases). Between the trimmed V and J ends, which lost 4 bases and 1 base, there was a span of 17 bases. Germline V gene lookup returns CDR1 DFQATT and CDR2 SNEGSKA (reference sequence). This CDR3 is built from 15 residues. For the CDR3, the DNA is TGCAGTGCTAAGAAAGGGCCGGGACTTTCCTACGAGCAGTACTTC. It is translated as CSAKKGPGLSYEQYF.

The CDR3, as DNA: TGTGCCAGCAGTTACCGGGACAGGGGGCTTGAGACCCAGTACTTC. Protein sequence: CASSYRDRGLETQYF. The gene calls are TRBV28 and TRBJ2-5, with 12 bases identical to TRBD1. The J segment lost 5 bases and the V segment lost 4 bases, leaving 5 bases of the junction unmatched. Germline V gene lookup returns CDR1 MDHEN and CDR2 SYDVKM. The CDR3 runs to 15 residues.

This clonotype was picked up a small number of times. The genes are TRBV27 and TRBJ2-1, with D unresolved. CDR3 length: 13 residues. V lost 6 bases to trimming and J lost 6 bases, with 12 bases between them. CDR1 MNHEY and CDR2 SMNVEV come from the germline V gene (reference sequence). CDR3 nucleotide sequence: TGTGCCAGCAGCTTAGGCGCAAGCAATGAGCAGTTCTTC. Protein product: CASSLGASNEQFF.

The chain has TRBV29-1 and TRBJ2-5; 9 bases agree with TRBD1. The CDR3 runs 14 residues. The junction had 12 bases not matched to a gene; V was cut back by 2 bases and J by 11 bases. Germline V gives CDR1 SQVTM, CDR2 ANQGSEA. The CDR3 nucleotides are TGCAGCGTTGAAAGCCGGGACAGGGACCTTCGGCAGTACTTC. It is translated as CSVESRDRDLRQYF.

Concerning this clonotype itself: The CDR3 does not end in the conserved phenylalanine or tryptophan, so this is likely a read error. The gene calls are TRBV9 and TRBJ2-3, with D possibly matching TRBD2 (5 bases). The germline CDR1 and CDR2 sequences are SGDLS and YYNGEE. The CDR3 has 14 amino acids. V shed 4 bases and J shed 1 base, with 10 bases lying between them. This CDR3 reads CASSTRGRTDTQYI. CDR3 bases: TGTGCCAGCAGCACCCGGGGTCGCACAGATACGCAGTATATT.

The sample holds one count of this clonotype. The chain employs TRBV20-1 and TRBJ2-4; 9 bases map to TRBD1. The DNA end favors TRBJ2-7, so the J call may be wrong. The CDR3 covers 14 residues. Per the germline V gene, CDR1 is DFQATT and CDR2 is SNEGSKA (reference sequence). The DNA for the CDR3 is TGCAGTGCTAGAGGGACAGGGGATCCCTACGAGCAGTACTTC. Amino acids: CSARGTGDPYEQYF.

The chain joins TRBV5-5 to TRBJ2-7; D unresolved. Per germline, CDR1 SGHKS and CDR2 YYEKEE (reference sequence). V lost 1 base, J lost 0 bases, and 17 bases lay in between. The CDR3 is 17 residues long. CDR3 DNA: TGTGCCAGCAGCTTGAGAATGGTAGTGATGACCTCCTACGAGCAGTACTTC. Translation: CASSLRMVVMTSYEQYF.

V and J are TRBV6-1 and TRBJ2-1; D not certain. CDR1 is MNHNS, CDR2 SASEGT, per germline. The CDR3 has 16 amino acids. V dropped 0 bases and J dropped 13 bases, with 22 bases sitting between them. The CDR3 DNA follows: TGTGCCAGCAGTGAAGCGCGGCTACCCTTAAAAGAGACCCAGTTCTTC. Its translation: CASSEARLPLKETQFF.

The chain has TRBV3-1 and TRBJ1-6; the D is unclear. The CDR3 has 15 residues. Germline CDR1 is LGHDT and CDR2 is YNNKEL (reference sequence). V lost 1 base and J 3 bases, leaving 7 bases between the germline ends. The CDR3 loop reads CASSQASIYNSPLHF. The CDR3 bases are TGTGCCAGCAGCCAAGCGAGCATCTATAATTCACCCCTCCACTTT.

CDR3 bases: TGTGCCAGCAACAAATTACGGAACTATGGCTACACCTTC. Translation: CASNKLRNYGYTF. The chain couples TRBV7-2 to TRBJ1-2; D gene unclear. Germline V CDR1 and CDR2: SGHTA, FQGNSA. The CDR3 totals 13 residues. V was shortened by 7 bases and J by 2 bases, with 11 bases between the two germline ends.

As DNA, the CDR3 is TGCAGCGTTATGGACACCTACGAGCAGTACTTC. It translates to CSVMDTYEQYF. The chain has TRBV29-1 and TRBJ2-7, with a weak D call TRBD1 (5 bases). V lost 5 bases to trimming and J lost 2 bases, with 7 bases between them. CDR1 is SQVTM and CDR2 is ANQGSEA in the germline V gene. This CDR3 comprises 11 residues.

The table lists this clonotype with a few counts. CDR3 sequence reads: CASSQESGNEQFF. The CDR3 DNA is TGTGCCAGCAGCCAAGAGTCCGGCAATGAGCAGTTCTTC. The chain is built from TRBV4-2 and TRBJ2-1; D unresolved. The V end lost 0 bases, the J end lost 6 bases, and 6 bases lay between the germline ends. CDR3 size: 13 residues. Germline values: CDR1 LGHNA, CDR2 YNFKEQ.